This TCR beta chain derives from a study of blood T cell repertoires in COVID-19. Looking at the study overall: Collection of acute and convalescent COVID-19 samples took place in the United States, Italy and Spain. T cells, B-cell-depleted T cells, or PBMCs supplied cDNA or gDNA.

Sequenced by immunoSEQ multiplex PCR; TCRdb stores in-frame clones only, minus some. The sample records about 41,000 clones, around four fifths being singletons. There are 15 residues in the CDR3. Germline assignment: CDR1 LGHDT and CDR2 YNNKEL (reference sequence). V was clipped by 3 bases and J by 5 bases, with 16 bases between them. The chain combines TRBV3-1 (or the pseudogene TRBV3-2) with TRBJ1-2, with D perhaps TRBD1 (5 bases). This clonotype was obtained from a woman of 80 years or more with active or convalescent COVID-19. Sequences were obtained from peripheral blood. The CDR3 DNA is TGTGCCAGCAGCCACGCTATGGGGACTGGATATGGCTACACCTTC. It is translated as CASSHAMGTGYGYTF.